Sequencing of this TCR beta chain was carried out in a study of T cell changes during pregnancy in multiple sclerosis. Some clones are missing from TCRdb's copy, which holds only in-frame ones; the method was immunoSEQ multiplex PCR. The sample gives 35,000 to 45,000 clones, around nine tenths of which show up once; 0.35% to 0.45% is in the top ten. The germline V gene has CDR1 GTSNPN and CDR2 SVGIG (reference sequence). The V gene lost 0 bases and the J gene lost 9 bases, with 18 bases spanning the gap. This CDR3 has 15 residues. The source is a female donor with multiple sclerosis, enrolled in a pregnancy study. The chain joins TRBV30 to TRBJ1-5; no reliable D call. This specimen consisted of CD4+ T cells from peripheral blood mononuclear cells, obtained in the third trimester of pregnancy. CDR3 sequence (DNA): TGTGCCTGGAGTGTAAAAGACGGAGGGATCGGGCCCCAGCATTTT. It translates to CAWSVKDGGIGPQHF. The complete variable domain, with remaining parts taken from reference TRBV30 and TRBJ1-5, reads SQTIHQWPATLVQPVGSPLSLECTVEGTSNPNLYWYRQAAGRGLQLLFYSVGIGQISSEVPQNLSASRPQDRQFILSSKKLLLSDSGFYLCAWSVKDGGIGPQHFGDGTRLSIL.